The 11 T cell receptor beta chains in this list originate from one sample, sequenced in a study of response to subunit inactivated influenza vaccine. One entry per CDR3 protein results from TCRdb running MiXCR on the RT-PCR reads. This sample has about 570,000 distinct CDR3 sequences, with around 11% found just once. This sample also appeared in a second study, on T cells expressing NK-cell markers. That study reports: Libraries used 5'RACE template switching adding universal primer site and UMIs.

The sample consisted of PBMCs from blood, taken on the day of vaccination. The receptors here all came from a man in his fifties or sixties who received an inactivated influenza vaccine.

This clonotype turned up a few times. This chain connects TRBV6-5 to TRBJ2-2; D perhaps matches TRBD1 (6 bases). The germline V and J ends were trimmed by 2 bases and 8 bases, with 18 bases remaining between them. The CDR3 length is 16 residues. In germline, CDR1 is MNHEY, CDR2 SVGAGI. The CDR3 coding sequence is TGTGCCAGCAGTTACACCGCGCAGGGGAGTCGAGGGGAGCTGTTTTTT. Its translation is CASSYTAQGSRGELFF.

The sample holds a few counts of this clonotype. The J gene is TRBJ2-7, the V gene TRBV3-1, with unresolved D. Trimming left V 1 base short and J 10 bases short, with 11 bases between. Germline V gives CDR1 LGHDT, CDR2 YNNKEL (reference sequence). The CDR3 covers 12 residues. This chain's CDR3 is CASSQGALPQYF. In DNA form, the CDR3 reads TGTGCCAGCAGCCAAGGGGCTCTTCCTCAGTACTTC.

This clonotype showed up many times. This chain connects TRBV9 to TRBJ2-3; no clear D gene. Germline CDR1 SGDLS, CDR2 YYNGEE. V lost 3 bases and J lost 4, with 9 bases in between. The CDR3 has 13 residues. The CDR3 DNA reads as TGTGCCAGCAGCGCAAATGTGGCAGATACGCAGTATTTT. This gives the protein CASSANVADTQYF.

This clonotype turned up a few times. The V and J genes are TRBV29-1 and TRBJ1-4; 7 bases are shared with TRBD1. The germline gives CDR1 SQVTM, CDR2 ANQGSEA. The CDR3 has 15 amino acids. J gave up 0 bases and V 7 bases, and 8 bases lay outside the gene matches. The DNA of the CDR3 is TGCAGCGGAACGACAGGGCTGTCAACTAATGAAAAACTGTTTTTT. Translation: CSGTTGLSTNEKLFF.

This clonotype appeared a few times. The chain combines TRBV14 with TRBJ1-1; a weak D match, TRBD1 (6 bases). Looked up from germline, CDR1 is SGHDN and CDR2 is FVKESK. Trimming cost V 2 bases and J 9 bases, with 13 bases left between them. The CDR3 loop spans 13 amino acids. CDR3 region: CASSQTTGQQAFF. CDR3 coding DNA: TGTGCCAGCAGCCAAACGACAGGCCAACAAGCTTTCTTT.

This clonotype came up many times. The chain links TRBV12-3 or TRBV12-4 to TRBJ2-1; D is undetermined. This CDR3 contains 11 residues. The germline V and J ends were trimmed by 1 base and 10 bases, with 5 bases remaining between them. The CDR3, as DNA: TGTGCCAGCAGTTTAGTGGGAGAGCAGTTCTTC. Its protein is CASSLVGEQFF.

The V and J genes are TRBV11-2 and TRBJ1-2, with TRBD1 as a possible D gene (6 bases). The germline V gene has CDR1 SGHAT and CDR2 FQNNGV. Trimming stripped 1 base from V and 6 bases from J, with 15 bases between. CDR3 length equals 15 residues. The chain's CDR3 is CASSLVSGGYNGYTF. The CDR3, as DNA: TGTGCCAGCAGCTTAGTGTCCGGGGGCTATAATGGCTACACCTTC.

This clonotype was picked up a small number of times. CDR3 sequence (DNA): TGCGCCAGCAGCTTGGGGACAGGGGTATTTCGCGGTGAAGCTTTCTTT. This sequence encodes CASSLGTGVFRGEAFF. J is TRBJ1-1 and V is TRBV5-1, with 9 bases aligning to TRBD1. CDR1 and CDR2 (germline): SGHRS, YFSETQ. The CDR3 spans 16 residues. V trimming: 0 bases; J trimming: 7 bases; junction bases outside the gene matches: 10.

This clonotype has ten or more counts. This sequence joins TRBV7-9 and TRBJ2-7; 9 bases fit TRBD2. With 4 bases clipped from V and 4 bases from J, the junction kept 5 bases outside the gene matches. This CDR3 contains 14 residues. Germline V gene lookup returns CDR1 SEHNR and CDR2 FQNEAQ (reference sequence). CDR3 sequence (DNA): TGTGCCAGCAGCTCTGGTAGCGGGAGTTACGAGCAGTACTTC. It codes for CASSSGSGSYEQYF.

In this sample, this clonotype turned up many times. Written as DNA, the CDR3 is TGTGCCAGCAGCCAAAACAGGGTCCGGGAGCTGTTTTTT. Protein: CASSQNRVRELFF. V gene TRBV3-1 combines with J gene TRBJ2-2; D may be TRBD1 (6 bases). V lost 2 bases, J lost 9 bases, and 10 bases lay in between. Germline lookup yields CDR1 LGHDT and CDR2 YNNKEL (reference sequence). The CDR3 sequence is 13 residues long.

This clonotype was recorded many times. The chain combines TRBV4-3 with TRBJ1-1; D gene ambiguous. The CDR3 sequence is 15 residues long. Trimming left V 0 bases short and J 5 bases short, with 13 bases between. CDR1 is LGHNA and CDR2 is YSLEER in the germline V gene. CDR3 loop: CASSQDRWSHTEAFF. The CDR3 DNA sequence: TGCGCCAGCAGCCAAGACAGGTGGTCTCATACTGAAGCTTTCTTT.